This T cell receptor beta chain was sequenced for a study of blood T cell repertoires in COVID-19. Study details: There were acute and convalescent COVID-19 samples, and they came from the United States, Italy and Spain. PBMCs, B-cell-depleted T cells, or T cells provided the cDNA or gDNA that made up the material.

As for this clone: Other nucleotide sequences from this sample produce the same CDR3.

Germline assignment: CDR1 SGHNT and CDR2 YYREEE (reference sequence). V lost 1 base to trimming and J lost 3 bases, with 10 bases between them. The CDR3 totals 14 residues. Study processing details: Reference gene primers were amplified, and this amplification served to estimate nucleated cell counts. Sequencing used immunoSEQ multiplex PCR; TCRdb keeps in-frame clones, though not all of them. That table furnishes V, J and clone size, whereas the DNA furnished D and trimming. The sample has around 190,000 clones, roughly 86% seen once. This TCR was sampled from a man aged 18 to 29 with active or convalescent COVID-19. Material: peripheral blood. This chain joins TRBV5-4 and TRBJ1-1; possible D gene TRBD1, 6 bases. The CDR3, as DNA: TGTGCCAGCAGCTTGACAGGGTCCGACACTGAAGCTTTCTTT. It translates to CASSLTGSDTEAFF.